The present T cell receptor (beta chain) was sequenced within a study of blood T cell repertoires in COVID-19. Study-level information: Italy, Spain and the United States were the sources of the convalescent and acute COVID-19 samples. Nucleic acid was either cDNA or gDNA, and it came from T cells, B-cell-depleted T cells, or PBMCs.

Authors' methods: Estimation of nucleated cell counts was performed using reference gene primer amplification. Assay: immunoSEQ multiplex PCR; the TCRdb copy retains only in-frame clones and omits some. V and J calls plus clone size are reproduced from that table; the DNA served to infer D and trimming. The sample gives over 130,000 clones, roughly 80% of which show up once; roughly 17% is in the top ten. This CDR3 is built from 15 residues. The V gene's germline CDR1 is MNHEY and CDR2 SMNVEV (reference sequence). V dropped 4 bases and J dropped 7 bases, with 17 bases sitting between them. This chain joins TRBV27 and TRBJ1-5; the D gene is possibly TRBD1 (5 bases). The receptor was isolated from a man aged 45 to 65 with acute or convalescent COVID-19. The sample comprised peripheral blood. The CDR3 nucleotides are TGTGCCAGCAGTTCCGGGGACTTCGTGCGACAGCCCCAGCATTTT. It is translated as CASSSGDFVRQPQHF.